These T cell receptor beta chains were read from a single sample in a study of PD-L1 blockade in urothelial cancer. Sequencing was performed with immunoSEQ multiplex PCR; in TCRdb, only in-frame clones are kept and a portion is missing. The table records approximately 94,000 clones, roughly 84% of them present only once. The sequencing used PBMCs, collected around atezolizumab (anti-PD-L1) treatment. The receptors derive from a man aged 55 to 70 with urothelial cancer. CDR3s include the opening cysteine and the closing phenylalanine or tryptophan. Fields, in order: V gene, J gene, D gene, clone size, CDR3 protein, CDR3 DNA. A D gene is named only where the DNA matches it firmly. Rows may omit the clone size; those that give it use once, few, many or a size class.

TRBV10-2	TRBJ1-1	TRBD1	-	CASSERDRYTEAFF	TGCGCCAGCAGTGAGAGGGACAGATACACTGAAGCTTTCTTT
TRBV4-3	TRBJ2-6	TRBD2	-	CASSGGGANVLTF	TGCGCCAGCTCGGGAGGTGGGGCCAACGTCCTGACTTTC
TRBV9	TRBJ2-1	TRBD1	-	CASSPGTGESYNEQFF	TGTGCCAGCAGCCCAGGGACAGGGGAATCCTACAATGAGCAGTTCTTC
TRBV5-4	TRBJ2-7	-	-	CASSGDLSSYEQYF	TGTGCCAGCAGCGGTGACTTGAGCTCCTACGAGCAGTACTTC
TRBV5-6	TRBJ2-7	TRBD1	-	CASTTGTGEIYEQYF	TGTGCCAGCACGACCGGGACAGGGGAAATTTACGAGCAGTACTTC
TRBV6-1	TRBJ1-4	TRBD1	few	CASSDRQGFREKLFF	TGTGCCAGCAGTGACAGACAGGGATTCAGGGAAAAACTGTTTTTT
TRBV19	TRBJ2-7	-	few	CASSSPDRLYEQYF	TGTGCCAGTAGTTCCCCGGACAGACTCTACGAGCAGTACTTC
TRBV30	TRBJ2-3	TRBD1	once	CAWGTGADTQYF	TGTGCCTGGGGGACAGGCGCAGATACGCAGTATTTT
TRBV6-1	TRBJ2-1	TRBD1	-	CASRPGGSYNEQFF	TGTGCCAGCAGGCCAGGGGGATCCTACAATGAGCAGTTCTTC
TRBV29-1	TRBJ1-1	-	-	CSVGQQVVDTEAFF	TGCAGCGTAGGGCAACAGGTCGTGGACACTGAAGCTTTCTTT
TRBV2	TRBJ2-3	TRBD2	-	CASSMSGVGTDTQYF	TGTGCCAGCAGTATGAGCGGGGTAGGGACAGATACGCAGTATTTT
TRBV7-3	TRBJ2-3	TRBD2	-	CASSPRVAGTQYF	TGTGCCAGCAGCCCGAGGGTAGCGGGTACGCAGTATTTT
TRBV7-2	TRBJ1-2	TRBD1	-	CASSLETGVSYGYTF	TGTGCCAGCAGCTTAGAAACAGGGGTCAGCTATGGCTACACCTTC
TRBV27	TRBJ1-6	-	-	CASSLIRLGSPLHF	TGTGCCAGCAGTTTAATCAGACTAGGTTCACCCCTCCACTTT
TRBV29-1	TRBJ1-1	TRBD1	-	CSVTGQIDTEAFF	TGCAGCGTCACGGGACAGATAGACACTGAAGCTTTCTTT
TRBV7-9	TRBJ2-5	-	-	CASSPFPLETQYF	TGTGCCAGCAGCCCGTTTCCCTTAGAGACCCAGTACTTC
TRBV11-2	TRBJ2-1	TRBD2	-	CASSLLAGVVNEQFF	TGTGCCAGCAGCTTACTCGCGGGAGTGGTCAATGAGCAGTTCTTC
TRBV28	TRBJ2-3	-	-	CASSSPGLPYTQYF	TGTGCCAGCAGTTCTCCGGGACTCCCGTATACGCAGTATTTT
TRBV5-1	TRBJ2-1	-	once	CASSFSTGLGNEQFF	TGCGCCAGCAGCTTTTCAACAGGGTTGGGCAATGAGCAGTTCTTC
TRBV5-1	TRBJ2-6	-	-	CASSREGGPGANVLTF	TGCGCCAGCAGCCGTGAGGGGGGGCCTGGGGCCAACGTCCTGACTTTC
TRBV5-1	TRBJ2-5	-	few	CASRPSPRETQYF	TGCGCCAGCAGGCCCTCCCCCCGGGAGACCCAGTACTTC
TRBV5-1	TRBJ2-7	TRBD1	-	CASEAGQGASEQYF	TGCGCCAGCGAGGCGGGACAGGGGGCTTCGGAGCAGTACTTC
TRBV2	TRBJ2-2	TRBD2	-	CASNMGLAGGELFF	TGTGCCAGCAATATGGGACTAGCGGGCGGGGAGCTGTTTTTT
TRBV23-1	TRBJ1-4	TRBD1	once	CASTNRGEKLFF	TGCGCCAGCACCAACAGGGGTGAAAAACTGTTTTTT
TRBV11-1	TRBJ2-6	-	-	CASSPRRAGANVLTF	TGTGCCAGCAGCCCCCGGCGGGCAGGGGCCAACGTCCTGACTTTC
TRBV7-9	TRBJ1-2	-	-	CASSVSGGYYGYTF	TGTGCCAGCAGCGTTTCGGGGGGCTACTATGGCTACACCTTC
TRBV7-2	TRBJ2-7	-	once	CASSPNSYEQYF	TGTGCCAGCAGCCCAAACAGCTACGAGCAGTACTTC
TRBV6-5	TRBJ2-1	-	few	CASSYGGARNEQFF	TGTGCCAGCAGTTACGGCGGGGCGAGGAATGAGCAGTTCTTC
TRBV7-8	TRBJ1-5	TRBD1	few	CASSSLVVSRQGKRNQPQHF	TGTGCCAGCAGCTCCCTAGTAGTCTCCCGACAGGGGAAAAGGAATCAGCCCCAGCATTTT
TRBV10-3	TRBJ1-2	-	-	CAISVGGQGYGYTF	TGTGCCATCAGTGTCGGGGGGCAAGGCTATGGCTACACCTTC
TRBV5-1	TRBJ2-5	TRBD2	-	CASRLAGQETQYF	TGCGCCAGTAGGCTAGCGGGGCAAGAGACCCAGTACTTC
TRBV2	TRBJ1-1	TRBD1	-	CASSEGTGQRAFF	TGTGCCAGCAGTGAAGGGACAGGACAGAGAGCTTTCTTT
TRBV30	TRBJ2-2	-	once	CAWSVLVGELFF	TGTGCCTGGAGTGTACTGGTCGGGGAGCTGTTTTTT
TRBV7-8	TRBJ2-5	-	-	CASSLGGGLGETQYF	TGTGCCAGCAGCTTAGGCGGGGGCTTGGGGGAGACCCAGTACTTC
TRBV18	TRBJ2-7	TRBD1	-	CASSPTGEYEQYF	TGTGCCAGCTCACCGACAGGGGAGTACGAGCAGTACTTC
TRBV7-3	TRBJ2-7	-	-	CASSPNRASPYEQYF	TGTGCCAGCAGCCCCAACAGGGCATCCCCCTACGAGCAGTACTTC
TRBV30	TRBJ1-1	-	-	CAWSVQVRTEAFF	TGTGCCTGGAGTGTACAGGTCCGAACTGAAGCTTTCTTT
TRBV6-5	TRBJ2-7	TRBD1	-	CASSPTGTGAYEQYF	TGTGCCAGCAGTCCGACCGGGACAGGGGCCTACGAGCAGTACTTC
TRBV28	TRBJ2-3	-	-	CASSLDPRDSLTDTQYF	TGTGCCAGCAGTTTAGACCCCCGGGACTCACTCACAGATACGCAGTATTTT
TRBV6-5	TRBJ2-7	TRBD1	-	CASSRDRGSYEQYF	TGTGCCAGCAGTCGCGACAGGGGTAGCTACGAGCAGTACTTC
TRBV5-5	TRBJ1-4	-	once	CASSLTESNEKLFF	TGTGCCAGCAGCCTGACAGAGTCTAATGAAAAACTGTTTTTT
TRBV28	TRBJ2-7	TRBD2	-	CASRYSGSGKNEQYF	TGTGCCAGCAGGTATAGCGGGAGCGGGAAGAACGAGCAGTACTTC